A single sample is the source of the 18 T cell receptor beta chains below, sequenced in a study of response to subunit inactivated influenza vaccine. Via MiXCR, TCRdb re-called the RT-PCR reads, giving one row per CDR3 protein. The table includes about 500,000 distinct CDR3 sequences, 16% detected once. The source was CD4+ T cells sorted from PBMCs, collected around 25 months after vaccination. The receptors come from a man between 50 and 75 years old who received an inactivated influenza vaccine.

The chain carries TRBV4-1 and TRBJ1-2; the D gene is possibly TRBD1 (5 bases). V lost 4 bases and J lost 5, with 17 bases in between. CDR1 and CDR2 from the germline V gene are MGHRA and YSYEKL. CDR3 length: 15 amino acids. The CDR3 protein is CASSLGDREGYGYTF. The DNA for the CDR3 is TGCGCCAGCAGCCTTGGGGACCGCGAAGGGTATGGCTACACCTTC.

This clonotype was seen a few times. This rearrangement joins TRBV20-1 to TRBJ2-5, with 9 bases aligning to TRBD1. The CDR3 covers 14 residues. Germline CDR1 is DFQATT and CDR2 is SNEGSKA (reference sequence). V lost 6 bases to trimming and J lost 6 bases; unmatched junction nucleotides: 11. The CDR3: CSARTATGGQTQYF. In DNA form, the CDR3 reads TGCAGTGCCCGAACTGCGACAGGGGGACAGACCCAGTACTTC.

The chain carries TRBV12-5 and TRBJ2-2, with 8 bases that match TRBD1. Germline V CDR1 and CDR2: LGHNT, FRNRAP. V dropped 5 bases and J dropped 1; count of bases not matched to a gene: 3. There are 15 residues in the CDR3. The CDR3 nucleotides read TGTGCTAGTGGTAGGGGGACAGGGAACACCGGGGAGCTGTTTTTT. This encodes CASGRGTGNTGELFF.

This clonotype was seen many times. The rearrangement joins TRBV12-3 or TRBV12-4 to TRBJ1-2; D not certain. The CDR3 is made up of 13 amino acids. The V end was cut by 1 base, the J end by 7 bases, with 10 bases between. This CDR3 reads CASSLGTTSGYTF. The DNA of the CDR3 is TGTGCCAGCAGTTTAGGGACGACCAGTGGCTACACCTTC.

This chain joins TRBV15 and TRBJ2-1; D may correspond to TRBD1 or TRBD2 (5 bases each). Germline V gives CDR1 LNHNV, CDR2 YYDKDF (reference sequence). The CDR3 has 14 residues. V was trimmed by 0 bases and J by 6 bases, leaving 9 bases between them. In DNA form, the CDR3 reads TGTGCCACCAGCAGAGAAGGGACCAGCAATGAGCAGTTCTTC. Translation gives CATSREGTSNEQFF.

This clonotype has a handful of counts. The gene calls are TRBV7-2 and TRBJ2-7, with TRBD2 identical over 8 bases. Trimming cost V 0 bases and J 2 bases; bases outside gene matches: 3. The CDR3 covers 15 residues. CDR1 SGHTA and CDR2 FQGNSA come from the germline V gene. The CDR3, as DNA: TGTGCCAGCAGCTTAGCGCGGGAGGCGACCTACGAGCAGTACTTC. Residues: CASSLAREATYEQYF.

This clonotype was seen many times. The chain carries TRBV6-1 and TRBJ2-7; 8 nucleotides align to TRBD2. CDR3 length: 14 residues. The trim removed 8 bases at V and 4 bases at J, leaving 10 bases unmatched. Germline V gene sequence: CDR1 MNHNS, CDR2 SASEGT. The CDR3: CASASGRKGYEQYF. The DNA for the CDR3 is TGTGCCAGCGCTAGCGGGCGAAAAGGTTACGAGCAGTACTTC.

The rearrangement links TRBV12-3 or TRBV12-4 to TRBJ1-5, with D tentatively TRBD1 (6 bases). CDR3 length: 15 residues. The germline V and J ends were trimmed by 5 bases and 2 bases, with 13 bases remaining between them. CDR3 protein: CASSGRGLGNQPQHF. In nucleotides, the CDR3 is TGTGCCAGCAGTGGCAGGGGACTTGGCAATCAGCCCCAGCATTTT.

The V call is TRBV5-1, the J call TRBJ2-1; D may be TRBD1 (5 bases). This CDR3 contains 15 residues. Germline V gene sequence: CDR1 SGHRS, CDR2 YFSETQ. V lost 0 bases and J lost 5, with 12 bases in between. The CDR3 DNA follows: TGCGCCAGCAGCTTGGCCCCGACAGATAACAATGAGCAGTTCTTC. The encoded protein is CASSLAPTDNNEQFF.

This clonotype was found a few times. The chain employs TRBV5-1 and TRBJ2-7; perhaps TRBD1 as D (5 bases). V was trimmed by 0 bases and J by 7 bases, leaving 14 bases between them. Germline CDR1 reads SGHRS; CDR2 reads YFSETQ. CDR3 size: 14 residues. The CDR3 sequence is CASSLEAGPGEQYF. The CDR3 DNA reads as TGCGCCAGCAGCTTGGAGGCAGGGCCTGGGGAGCAGTACTTC.

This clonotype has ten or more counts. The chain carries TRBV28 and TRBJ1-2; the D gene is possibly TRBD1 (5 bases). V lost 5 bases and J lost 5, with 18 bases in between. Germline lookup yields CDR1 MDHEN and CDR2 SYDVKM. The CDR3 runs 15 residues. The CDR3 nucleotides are TGTGCCAGCAGTACCGTACGCAGGGATGTGTATGGCTACACCTTC. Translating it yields CASSTVRRDVYGYTF.

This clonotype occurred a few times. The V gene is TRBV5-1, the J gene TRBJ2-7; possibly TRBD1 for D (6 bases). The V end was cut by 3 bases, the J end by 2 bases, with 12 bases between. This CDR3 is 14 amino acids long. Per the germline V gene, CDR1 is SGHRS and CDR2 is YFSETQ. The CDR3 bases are TGCGCCAGCAGCTACAGGGAAAGGGCCTACGAGCAGTACTTC. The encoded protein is CASSYRERAYEQYF. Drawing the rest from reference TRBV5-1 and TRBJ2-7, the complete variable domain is KAGVTQTPRYLIKTRGQQVTLSCSPISGHRSVSWYQQTPGQGLQFLFEYFSETQRNKGNFPGRFSGRQFSNSRSEMNVSTLELGDSALYLCASSYRERAYEQYFGPGTRLTVT.

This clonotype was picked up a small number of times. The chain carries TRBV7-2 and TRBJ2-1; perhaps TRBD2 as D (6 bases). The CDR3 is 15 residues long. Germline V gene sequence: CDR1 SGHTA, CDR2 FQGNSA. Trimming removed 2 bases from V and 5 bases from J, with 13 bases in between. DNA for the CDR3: TGTGCCAGCAGCTTAACGGCGGGGAAACACAATGAGCAGTTCTTC. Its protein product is CASSLTAGKHNEQFF.

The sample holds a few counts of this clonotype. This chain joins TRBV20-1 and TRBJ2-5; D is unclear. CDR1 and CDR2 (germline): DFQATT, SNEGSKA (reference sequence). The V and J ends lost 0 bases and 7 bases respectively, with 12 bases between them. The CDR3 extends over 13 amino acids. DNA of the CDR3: TGCAGTGCTAGAGAACTCCTCTTGGGGACCCAGTACTTC. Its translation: CSARELLLGTQYF.

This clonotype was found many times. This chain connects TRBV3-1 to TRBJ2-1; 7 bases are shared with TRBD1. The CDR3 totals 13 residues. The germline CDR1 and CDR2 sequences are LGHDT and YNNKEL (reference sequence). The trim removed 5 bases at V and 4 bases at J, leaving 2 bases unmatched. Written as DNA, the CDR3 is TGTGCCAGCAGCATGGACAGGTACAATGAGCAGTTCTTC. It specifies CASSMDRYNEQFF.

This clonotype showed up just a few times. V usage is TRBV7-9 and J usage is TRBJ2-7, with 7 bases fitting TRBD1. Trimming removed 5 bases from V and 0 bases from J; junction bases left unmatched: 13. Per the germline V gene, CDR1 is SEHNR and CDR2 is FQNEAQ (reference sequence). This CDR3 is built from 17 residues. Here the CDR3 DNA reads TGTGCCAGCAGCCCAAGCGTCGGCAGGGGGAACTCCTACGAGCAGTACTTC. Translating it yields CASSPSVGRGNSYEQYF.

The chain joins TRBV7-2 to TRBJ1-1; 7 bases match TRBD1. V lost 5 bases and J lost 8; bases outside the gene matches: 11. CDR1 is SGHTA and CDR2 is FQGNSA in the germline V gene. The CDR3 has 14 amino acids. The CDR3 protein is CASSPMTGHREAFF. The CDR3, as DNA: TGTGCCAGCAGCCCGATGACAGGGCATCGGGAAGCTTTCTTT.

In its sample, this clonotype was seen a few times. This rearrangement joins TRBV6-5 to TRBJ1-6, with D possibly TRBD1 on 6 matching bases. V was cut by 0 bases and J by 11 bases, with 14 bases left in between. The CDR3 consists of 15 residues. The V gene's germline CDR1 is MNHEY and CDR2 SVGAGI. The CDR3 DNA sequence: TGTGCCAGCAGTTACTCGATGGACAGAAGGACACCCCTCCACTTT. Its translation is CASSYSMDRRTPLHF.